A selection of T cell receptor beta chains follows, all from one sample in a study of blood T cell repertoires in COVID-19. Some clones are missing from TCRdb's copy, which holds only in-frame ones; the method was immunoSEQ multiplex PCR. The sample lists roughly 120,000 clones, about 83% occurring once. Sequences were obtained from peripheral blood. The source of these receptors is a man in his sixties or seventies with acute or convalescent COVID-19. Both conserved end residues are part of each CDR3. A D gene is named only where the DNA matches it firmly. Not every row has a clone size; where given, it reads once, few, many or a size class.

D	V	J	size	DNA	CDR3
.	TRBV27	TRBJ2-3	.	TGTGCCAGCAGCCCTCTAGGAAATACGCAGTATTTT	CASSPLGNTQYF
.	TRBV3-1/TRBV3-2	TRBJ1-6	.	TGTGCCAGCAGCCAAGATTTTGAGGAATTTGGACCCCTCCACTTT	CASSQDFEEFGPLHF
.	TRBV5-5	TRBJ1-3	.	TGTGCCAGCAGCTTGTCTTTCGTGGGCCACTCTGGAAACACCATATATTTT	CASSLSFVGHSGNTIYF
TRBD1	TRBV27	TRBJ2-5	few	TGTGCCAGCAGTTCGGACAGGTTTCGAGAGACCCAGTACTTC	CASSSDRFRETQYF
TRBD2	TRBV15	TRBJ2-2	.	TGTGCCACCAGCAGAGATAGTTGGACTAGAAATGACACCGGGGAGCTGTTTTTT	CATSRDSWTRNDTGELFF
.	TRBV2	TRBJ2-1	.	TGTGCCAGCGGAGCTAGCTCCTACAATGAGCAGTTCTTC	CASGASSYNEQFF
.	TRBV28	TRBJ1-4	.	TGTGCCAGCACCTGGGGCAGGGTTAATGAAAAACTGTTTTTT	CASTWGRVNEKLFF
TRBD1	TRBV23-1	TRBJ1-2	.	TGCGCCAGCAGTCACAGTTCAGGGGGCGATGGCTACACCTTC	CASSHSSGGDGYTF
.	TRBV6-5	TRBJ1-6	few	TGTGCCAGCAGTTACGGGAGCTCCTATAATTCACCCCTCCACTTT	CASSYGSSYNSPLHF
.	TRBV5-1	TRBJ2-6	.	TGCGCCAGCAGCTTGGGCGGTACTGGGGCCAACGTCCTGACTTTC	CASSLGGTGANVLTF
TRBD1	TRBV6-6	TRBJ2-1	once	TGTGCCAGCAGTTACGGACAGGGGACATACAATGAGCAGTTCTTC	CASSYGQGTYNEQFF
TRBD1	TRBV13	TRBJ2-7	.	TGTGCCAGCAGCTTAGAGGGGGACAGCTACTACTACGAGCAGTACTTC	CASSLEGDSYYYEQYF
TRBD1	TRBV5-1	TRBJ1-5	.	TGCGCCAGCAGCCAACAGGGGGATGATCAGCCCCAGCATTTT	CASSQQGDDQPQHF
TRBD2	TRBV19	TRBJ2-7	.	TGTGCCAGTAGCCTGACTAGCGGAGATTCCTACGAGCAGTACTTC	CASSLTSGDSYEQYF
.	TRBV7-9	TRBJ2-5	.	TGTGCCAGCAGCCACCACCGGGGGACGAAACCGGGGACCCAGTACTTC	CASSHHRGTKPGTQYF
.	TRBV7-9	TRBJ1-1	.	TGTGCCTTCGACCGAGGTAAAGCTTTCTTT	CAFDRGKAFF
TRBD1	TRBV11-2	TRBJ2-3	.	TGTGCCAGCAGCCGACCCGGGACAGGGACAGATACGCAGTATTTT	CASSRPGTGTDTQYF
.	TRBV7-2	TRBJ1-5	.	TGTGCCAGCAGCCTAAACGGGGGGGGCCAGCCCCAGCATTTT	CASSLNGGGQPQHF
.	TRBV4-3	TRBJ1-6	.	TGCGCCAGCAGTCAATCAGGGCGAGATTCACCCCTCCACTTT	CASSQSGRDSPLHF
.	TRBV7-2	TRBJ1-1	.	TGTGCCAGCAGCATCGGAGGCAGCCTGAACACTGAAGCTTTCTTT	CASSIGGSLNTEAFF
.	TRBV4-3	TRBJ1-1	once	TGCGCCAGCAGCCAAGACAGGGCCCTTCTCAACACTGAAGCTTTCTTT	CASSQDRALLNTEAFF
.	TRBV24-1	TRBJ2-7	.	TGTGCCACCAGGCCCACGGCGGCCTACGAGCAGTACTTC	CATRPTAAYEQYF
TRBD2	TRBV6-5	TRBJ2-5	.	TGTGCCAGCAGTCCCCAGGCGGGGGGCCAAGAGACCCAGTACTTC	CASSPQAGGQETQYF
TRBD1	TRBV5-1	TRBJ1-5	.	TGCGCCAGCAGCTCTCTAGGACAGGGGGAACAACATTTT	CASSSLGQGEQHF
.	TRBV5-1	TRBJ2-3	.	TGCGCCAGCAGCTTGTTGCCAGGGCGCACAGATACGCAGTATTTT	CASSLLPGRTDTQYF
TRBD1	TRBV30	TRBJ1-4	few	TGTGCCTGGAGCGCGGGACAGGGGGCTGAAAAACTGTTTTTT	CAWSAGQGAEKLFF
.	TRBV19	TRBJ1-1	once	TGTGCCAGTAGTAACGGAGGTACTGAAGCTTTCTTT	CASSNGGTEAFF
.	TRBV9	TRBJ1-2	.	TGTGCCAGCAGCGTAGCAGGGAACTATGGCTACACCTTC	CASSVAGNYGYTF
.	TRBV2	TRBJ1-5	.	TGTGCCAGCAGCCCGGACTGGAATCAGCCCCAGCATTTT	CASSPDWNQPQHF
TRBD1	TRBV2	TRBJ2-7	.	TGTGCCAGCAGGCGGACCGGGACAGCCCCCTACGAGCAGTACTTC	CASRRTGTAPYEQYF
TRBD2	TRBV28	TRBJ2-2	.	TGTGCCGGCGGGCGGGAGATCACCGGGGAGCTGTTTTTT	CAGGREITGELFF
TRBD1	TRBV9	TRBJ2-1	once	TGTGCCAGCAGCGCACGAGCAGGGGGCGATGAGCAGTTCTTC	CASSARAGGDEQFF
TRBD1	TRBV19	TRBJ1-2	.	TGTGCCAGTAGTATCCGAGGGGGCGCGGGCTATGGCTACACCTTC	CASSIRGGAGYGYTF
.	TRBV7-2	TRBJ1-2	.	TGTGCCAGCAGCTTAGAATGGCGGGGAAGTACTAACTATGGCTACACCTTC	CASSLEWRGSTNYGYTF
TRBD2	TRBV3-1/TRBV3-2	TRBJ2-7	.	TGTGCCAGCAGCCAAGAAGGCGGGAGAATTGGCGAGCAGTACTTC	CASSQEGGRIGEQYF
.	TRBV11-2	TRBJ2-2	once	TGTGCCAGCAGCTCCCGGAGTACCGGGGAGCTGTTTTTT	CASSSRSTGELFF
.	TRBV5-6	TRBJ2-7	.	TGTGCCAGCAGCTCCGGCGGCCGCTACGAGCAGTACTTC	CASSSGGRYEQYF
.	TRBV19	TRBJ2-2	.	TGTGCCAGTAGATGGGGGGAGAACACCGGGGAGCTGTTTTTT	CASRWGENTGELFF
.	TRBV6-5	TRBJ2-7	.	TGTGCCAGCAGCCCGAGGGGGGGGCCGCTCGGGGAGCAGTACTTC	CASSPRGGPLGEQYF
TRBD1	TRBV5-1	TRBJ1-4	.	TGCGCCAGCAGTTCGGACAGGGGAAATGAAAAACTGTTTTTT	CASSSDRGNEKLFF
TRBD1	TRBV2	TRBJ2-2	.	TGTGCCAGCAGTGAACAGGGGGCCCAACGTAAAGGGGAGCTGTTTTTT	CASSEQGAQRKGELFF
.	TRBV5-1	TRBJ2-1	.	TGCGCCAGCAGCTTGGCTGCAGCGGGTACTTACAATGAGCAGTTCTTC	CASSLAAAGTYNEQFF
.	TRBV30	TRBJ2-7	.	TGTGCCTGGAGTGTACCCCCCCAGAATTACGAGCAGTACTTC	CAWSVPPQNYEQYF
TRBD2	TRBV5-8	TRBJ2-7	.	TGTGCCAGCAGCTTGCCGGGGGGTGTCTACGAGCAGTACTTC	CASSLPGGVYEQYF
.	TRBV27	TRBJ1-3	.	TGTGCCAGCAGTGAGGGGAGGTATAGGGGAAACACCATATATTTT	CASSEGRYRGNTIYF
.	TRBV7-9	TRBJ2-1	.	TGTGCCACCCCGGGACTTAGCTCCTACAATGAGCAGTTCTTC	CATPGLSSYNEQFF
.	TRBV10-3	TRBJ1-6	.	TGTGCCATCAGTGAGTCCCTCGCGGGCGCGGGTCATAATTCACCCCTCCACTTT	CAISESLAGAGHNSPLHF
.	TRBV9	TRBJ1-1	.	TGTGCCAGCAGCGTAGATAGGAACACTGAAGCTTTCTTT	CASSVDRNTEAFF
.	TRBV5-1	TRBJ2-7	.	TGCGCCAGCAGTCGCACTGGGACAACGGGAAACGAGCAGTACTTC	CASSRTGTTGNEQYF
TRBD2	TRBV5-6	TRBJ2-1	.	TGTGCCAGCAGCTTCGCGGGAGTCGACAATGAGCAGTTCTTC	CASSFAGVDNEQFF
TRBD2	TRBV7-3	TRBJ2-6	.	TGTGCCAGCAGCTCACAAGCGGGGGGCTCTGGGGCCAACGTCCTGACTTTC	CASSSQAGGSGANVLTF